Given below is one TCR beta chain in context. Profiling relied on immunoSEQ multiplex PCR, and the TCRdb table lists in-frame clones only, not all of them. The table has approximately 99,000 clones, 60% to 85% seen once; the top ten hold around 18%. This specimen belongs to a study of blood T cell repertoires in COVID-19. Study in general: The United States, Italy and Spain were the sources of the acute and convalescent COVID-19 samples.

V was trimmed by 6 bases and J by 7 bases, leaving 15 bases between them. The germline gives CDR1 SGHTA, CDR2 FQGNSA. The CDR3 extends over 14 amino acids. The TCR comes from a woman aged 80 or older with active or convalescent COVID-19. Sequenced input: peripheral blood. This chain links TRBV7-2 with TRBJ1-4; possible D gene TRBD1, 5 bases. As DNA, the CDR3 is TGTGCCAGCAGTCCATTTGGGGGGACTGAAAAACTGTTTTTT. It translates to CASSPFGGTEKLFF.